This T cell receptor (beta chain) came from a study of chemoradiotherapy in HPV16-positive cancers. Overall study: Candidate HPV-specific clones and shared TCR motifs came from two HPV16-positive patients.

Profiled with immunoSEQ multiplex PCR; TCRdb holds only in-frame clones, not every one. This table has just under 40,000 clones, around 76% appearing once. Germline assignment: CDR1 SQVTM and CDR2 ANQGSEA. The CDR3 runs 14 residues. Trimming removed 2 bases from V and 3 bases from J, with 14 bases in between. The rearrangement links TRBV29-1 to TRBJ2-7; the D gene is possibly TRBD1 (6 bases). The sequencing used blood, collected from a patient who underwent chemoradiotherapy. The origin of this receptor is a human donor with HPV-associated anogenital cancer. The CDR3 region has the DNA TGCAGCGTTGAACCCCTGGACAGTGACTACGAGCAGTACTTC. It encodes CSVEPLDSDYEQYF.